The rows below give T cell receptor beta chains drawn from one sample of a study of T-cell reconstitution after alpha-beta-depleted transplantation in children. TCRdb analysed the PCR reads with MiXCR anew, one entry per CDR3 protein. The data show 350,000 to 450,000 distinct CDR3 sequences, about an eighth seen once. Sequencing was performed on PBMCs, taken from the stem cell graft. The source of these receptors is a human donor who donated a stem cell graft to a child with Fanconi anemia. The CDR3 runs from the conserved cysteine through the conserved F or W. Fields, in order: V gene, clone size, D gene, CDR3 length, J gene, CDR3 protein, CDR3 DNA. The D gene is left open where the match is weak. The size field is filled for only some rows; it gives once, few, many or a size class.

V gene: TRBV20-1
clone size: -
D gene: -
CDR3 length: 15
J gene: TRBJ2-3
CDR3 protein: CSAREGPRPPDTQYF
CDR3 DNA: TGCAGTGCTAGAGAGGGACCCCGGCCCCCAGATACGCAGTATTTT

V gene: TRBV18
clone size: few
D gene: -
CDR3 length: 14
J gene: TRBJ1-4
CDR3 protein: CASSPRADNEKLFF
CDR3 DNA: TGTGCCAGCTCACCAAGGGCAGATAACGAAAAACTGTTTTTT

V gene: TRBV5-1
clone size: -
D gene: -
CDR3 length: 15
J gene: TRBJ1-3
CDR3 protein: CASSLAGQTGNTIYF
CDR3 DNA: TGCGCCAGCAGCTTGGCCGGGCAGACTGGAAACACCATATATTTT

V gene: TRBV18
clone size: many
D gene: TRBD1
CDR3 length: 17
J gene: TRBJ2-5
CDR3 protein: CASSSSRRDRDGETQYF
CDR3 DNA: TGTGCCAGCTCATCTTCAAGGAGGGACAGGGATGGAGAGACCCAGTACTTC

V gene: TRBV29-1
clone size: many
D gene: TRBD2
CDR3 length: 14
J gene: TRBJ2-3
CDR3 protein: CSAAPPGEGRAQYF
CDR3 DNA: TGCAGCGCCGCCCCTCCGGGGGAGGGTCGGGCGCAGTATTTT

V gene: TRBV28
clone size: many
D gene: -
CDR3 length: 14
J gene: TRBJ2-1
CDR3 protein: CASKLSFGVNEQFF
CDR3 DNA: TGTGCCAGCAAACTCTCCTTCGGCGTCAATGAGCAGTTCTTC

V gene: TRBV20-1
clone size: few
D gene: -
CDR3 length: 12
J gene: TRBJ1-1
CDR3 protein: CSAIRANTEAFF
CDR3 DNA: TGCAGTGCTATCAGAGCAAACACTGAAGCTTTCTTT

V gene: TRBV20-1
clone size: -
D gene: -
CDR3 length: 14
J gene: TRBJ1-5
CDR3 protein: CSARIGIGNQPQHF
CDR3 DNA: TGCAGTGCTAGGATCGGGATAGGCAATCAGCCCCAGCATTTT

V gene: TRBV3-1
clone size: few
D gene: -
CDR3 length: 13
J gene: TRBJ2-5
CDR3 protein: CASSQASQETQYF
CDR3 DNA: TGTGCCAGCAGCCAAGCTAGCCAAGAGACCCAGTACTTC

V gene: TRBV20-1
clone size: many
D gene: -
CDR3 length: 8
J gene: TRBJ1-2
CDR3 protein: CSATGYTF
CDR3 DNA: TGCAGTGCTACCGGCTACACCTTC

V gene: TRBV20-1
clone size: many
D gene: TRBD2
CDR3 length: 16
J gene: TRBJ2-1
CDR3 protein: CSATPRLAGKNNEQFF
CDR3 DNA: TGCAGTGCTACTCCTCGACTAGCGGGAAAGAACAATGAGCAGTTCTTC

V gene: TRBV6-2/TRBV6-3
clone size: few
D gene: -
CDR3 length: 14
J gene: TRBJ2-2
CDR3 protein: CASAKAGFTGELFF
CDR3 DNA: TGTGCCAGCGCAAAGGCAGGGTTCACCGGGGAGCTGTTTTTT

V gene: TRBV5-1
clone size: -
D gene: -
CDR3 length: 14
J gene: TRBJ2-3
CDR3 protein: CASSFRGGADTQYF
CDR3 DNA: TGCGCCAGCAGCTTTAGAGGGGGGGCAGATACGCAGTATTTT

V gene: TRBV10-3
clone size: many
D gene: -
CDR3 length: 13
J gene: TRBJ2-2
CDR3 protein: CAIRPGNTGELFF
CDR3 DNA: TGTGCCATCAGACCCGGGAACACCGGGGAGCTGTTTTTT

V gene: TRBV9
clone size: many
D gene: TRBD2
CDR3 length: 16
J gene: TRBJ2-1
CDR3 protein: CASNSGGAISYNEQFF
CDR3 DNA: TGTGCCAGCAATAGCGGGGGGGCCATATCCTACAATGAGCAGTTCTTC

V gene: TRBV28
clone size: -
D gene: -
CDR3 length: 17
J gene: TRBJ1-1
CDR3 protein: CASSSGSFRRMNTEAFF
CDR3 DNA: TGTGCCAGCAGTTCCGGTAGTTTTCGCAGAATGAACACTGAAGCTTTCTTT